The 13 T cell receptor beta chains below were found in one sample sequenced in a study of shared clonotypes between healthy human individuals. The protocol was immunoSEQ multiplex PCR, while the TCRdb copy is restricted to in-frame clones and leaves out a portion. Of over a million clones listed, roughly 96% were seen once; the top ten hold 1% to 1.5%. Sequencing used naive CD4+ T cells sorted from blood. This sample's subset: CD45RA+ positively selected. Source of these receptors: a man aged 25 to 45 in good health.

The CDR3 DNA is TGTGCCAGCAGCTCCCAGGGGCTGGGGATCTATGGCTACACCTTC. It translates to CASSSQGLGIYGYTF. The chain carries TRBV11-2 and TRBJ1-2; perhaps TRBD1 as D (6 bases). Germline V gene data show CDR1 as SGHAT and CDR2 as FQNNGV. The CDR3 is 15 amino acids. The germline V and J ends were trimmed by 4 bases and 4 bases, with 16 bases remaining between them.

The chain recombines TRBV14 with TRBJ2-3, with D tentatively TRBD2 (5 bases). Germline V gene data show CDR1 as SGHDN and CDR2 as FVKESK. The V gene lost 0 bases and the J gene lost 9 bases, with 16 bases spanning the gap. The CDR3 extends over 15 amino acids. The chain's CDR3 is CASSQDPLRGGTQYF. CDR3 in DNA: TGTGCCAGCAGCCAAGATCCCCTGCGAGGCGGGACGCAGTATTTT.

The CDR3, as DNA: TGCAGTGCAGTTAGAGCCGGGGAGCTGTTTTTT. This gives the protein CSAVRAGELFF. J is TRBJ2-2 and V is TRBV20-1; no definite D call. Germline CDR1 and CDR2: DFQATT and SNEGSKA (reference sequence). CDR3 size: 11 residues. V was trimmed by 6 bases and J by 6 bases, leaving 8 bases between them.

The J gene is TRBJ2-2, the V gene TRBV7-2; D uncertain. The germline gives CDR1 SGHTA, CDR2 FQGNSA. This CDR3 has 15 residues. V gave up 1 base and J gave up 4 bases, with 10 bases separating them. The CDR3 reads CASSLGERGTGELFF. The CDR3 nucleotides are TGTGCCAGCAGCTTAGGCGAGCGAGGCACCGGGGAGCTGTTTTTT.

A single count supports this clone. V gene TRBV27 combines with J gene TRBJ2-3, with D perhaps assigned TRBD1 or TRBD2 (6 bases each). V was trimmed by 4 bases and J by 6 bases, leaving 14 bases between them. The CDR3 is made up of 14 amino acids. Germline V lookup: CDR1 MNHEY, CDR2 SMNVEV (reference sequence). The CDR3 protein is CASSSLKGGDTQYF. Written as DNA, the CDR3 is TGTGCCAGCAGTTCCCTAAAAGGGGGGGATACGCAGTATTTT.

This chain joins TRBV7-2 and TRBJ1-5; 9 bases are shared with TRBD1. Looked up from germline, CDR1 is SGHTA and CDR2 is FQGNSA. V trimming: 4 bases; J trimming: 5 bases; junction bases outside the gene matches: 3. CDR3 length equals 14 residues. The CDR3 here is CASSSGQGYQPQHF. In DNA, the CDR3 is TGTGCCAGCAGCTCAGGACAGGGGTATCAGCCCCAGCATTTT.

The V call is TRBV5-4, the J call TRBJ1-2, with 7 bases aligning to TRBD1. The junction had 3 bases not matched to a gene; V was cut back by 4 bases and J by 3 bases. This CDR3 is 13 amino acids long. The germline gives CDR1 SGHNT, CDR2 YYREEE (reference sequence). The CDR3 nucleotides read TGTGCCAGCAGCCCCACAGGGGACTATGGCTACACCTTC. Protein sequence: CASSPTGDYGYTF.

For the CDR3, the DNA is TGCGCCAGCAGCTACTGGGACCAGTCCCCCGAGCAGTACTTC. Encoded protein: CASSYWDQSPEQYF. This rearrangement joins TRBV5-1 to TRBJ2-7, with D tentatively TRBD1 or TRBD2 (5 bases each). Trimming took 3 bases from V and 6 from J, leaving 16 bases between them. Germline V gene data show CDR1 as SGHRS and CDR2 as YFSETQ. The CDR3 totals 14 residues.

In DNA form, the CDR3 reads TGTGCCAGCGAGACAGGGGGCAATCGATATGGCTACACCTTC. Translated, it gives CASETGGNRYGYTF. J is TRBJ1-2 and V is TRBV2, with 10 bases lining up with TRBD1. Looked up from germline, CDR1 is SNHLY and CDR2 is FYNNEI. Trimming took 8 bases from V and 5 from J; bases not matched to a gene: 8. The CDR3 length is 14 residues.

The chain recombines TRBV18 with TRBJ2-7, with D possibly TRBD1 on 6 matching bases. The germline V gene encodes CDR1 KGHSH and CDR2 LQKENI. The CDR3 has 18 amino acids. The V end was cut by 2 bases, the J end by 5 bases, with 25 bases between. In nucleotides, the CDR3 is TGTGCCAGCTCACCATTAGGGGGTGCGAGCGCCCAAGGGAACGAGCAGTACTTC. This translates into CASSPLGGASAQGNEQYF.

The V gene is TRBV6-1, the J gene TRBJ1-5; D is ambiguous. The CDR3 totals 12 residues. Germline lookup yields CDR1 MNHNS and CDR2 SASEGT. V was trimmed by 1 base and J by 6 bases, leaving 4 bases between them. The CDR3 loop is CASSEGFQPQHF. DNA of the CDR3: TGTGCCAGCAGTGAAGGGTTTCAGCCCCAGCATTTT.

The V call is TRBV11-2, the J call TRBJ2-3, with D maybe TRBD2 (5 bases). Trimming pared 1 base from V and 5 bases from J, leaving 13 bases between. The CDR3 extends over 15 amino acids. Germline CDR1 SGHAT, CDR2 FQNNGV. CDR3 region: CASSLGNFAGDTQYF. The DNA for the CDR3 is TGTGCCAGCAGCTTAGGGAATTTTGCGGGAGATACGCAGTATTTT.

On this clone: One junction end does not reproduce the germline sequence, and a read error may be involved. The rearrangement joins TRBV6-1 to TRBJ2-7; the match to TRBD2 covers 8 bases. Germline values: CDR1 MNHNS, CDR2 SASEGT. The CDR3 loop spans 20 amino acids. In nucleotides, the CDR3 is TGTGCCAGCAGCGAAGGGCGACGAGCGGGAGCGATCCAAACCTTCCGCAAGCAGTACTTC. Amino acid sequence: CASSEGRRAGAIQTFRKQYF.